The T cell receptor (beta chain) under discussion was sequenced for a study of shared clonotypes between healthy human individuals. This clone was detected only once. The CDR3 spans 13 residues. Deletions cut 3 bases from V and 6 bases from J, with 12 bases between. Germline assignment: CDR1 WNHNN and CDR2 SYGVQD (reference sequence). Clones were read by immunoSEQ multiplex PCR, and TCRdb kept only the in-frame ones, dropping some. The data contain roughly 1,500,000 clones, approximately 98.5% of them singletons. This receptor was identified in a man aged 25-40 years in good health. This chain joins TRBV10-1 and TRBJ2-7; the D is unclear. The specimen sequenced was naive CD4+ T cells sorted from blood. As to subset: CD45RA+ positively selected. CDR3 DNA: TGCGCCAGCAGTGATGGAAGGGTGGGCGAGCAGTACTTC. Its translation is CASSDGRVGEQYF.